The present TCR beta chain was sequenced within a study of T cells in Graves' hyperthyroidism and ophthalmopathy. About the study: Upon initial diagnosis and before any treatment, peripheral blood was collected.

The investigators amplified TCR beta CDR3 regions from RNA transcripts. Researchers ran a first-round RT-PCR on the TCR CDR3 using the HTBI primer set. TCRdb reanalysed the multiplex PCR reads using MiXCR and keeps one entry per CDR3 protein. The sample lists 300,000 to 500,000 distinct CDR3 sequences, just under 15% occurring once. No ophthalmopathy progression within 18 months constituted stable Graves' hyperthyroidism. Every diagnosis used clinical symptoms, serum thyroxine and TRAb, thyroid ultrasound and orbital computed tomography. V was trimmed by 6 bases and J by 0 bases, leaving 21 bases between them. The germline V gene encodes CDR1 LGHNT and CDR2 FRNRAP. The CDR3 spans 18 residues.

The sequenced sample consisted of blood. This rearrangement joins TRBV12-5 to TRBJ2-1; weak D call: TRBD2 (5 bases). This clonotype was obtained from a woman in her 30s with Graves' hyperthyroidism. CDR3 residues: CASGPSSSGGRSYNEQFF. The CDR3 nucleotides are TGTGCTAGTGGCCCCTCTAGCAGTGGCGGGCGCTCCTACAATGAGCAGTTCTTC.